The 25 T cell receptor beta chains given below trace back to one sample, sequenced in a study of cytomegalovirus exposure and HLA in healthy donors. Sequencing used immunoSEQ multiplex PCR; TCRdb keeps in-frame clones, though not all of them. There are about 140,000 clones in the sample; 84% occur only once, and more than 1.4% lies in the top ten. The source material was PBMCs. These receptors all come from a woman younger than 45 in good health and CMV-seronegative.

This chain uses TRBV5-1 with TRBJ2-3, with a weak D call TRBD2 (7 bases). CDR3 length: 14 residues. Germline V lookup: CDR1 SGHRS, CDR2 YFSETQ. V was clipped by 1 base and J by 6 bases, with 12 bases between them. The CDR3 nucleotides read TGCGCCAGCAGCTTGAAAGGGGGGGCCGATACGCAGTATTTT. It is translated as CASSLKGGADTQYF. The complete variable domain, with remaining parts taken from reference TRBV5-1 and TRBJ2-3, reads KAGVTQTPRYLIKTRGQQVTLSCSPISGHRSVSWYQQTPGQGLQFLFEYFSETQRNKGNFPGRFSGRQFSNSRSEMNVSTLELGDSALYLCASSLKGGADTQYFGPGTRLTVL.

This sequence joins TRBV30 and TRBJ1-5, with a weak D call TRBD1 (5 bases). V lost 1 base, J lost 6 bases, and 10 bases lay in between. The CDR3 has 13 amino acids. In germline, CDR1 is GTSNPN, CDR2 SVGIG (reference sequence). The CDR3 coding sequence is TGTGCCTGGAGTGATGGGGGGGGTCAGCCCCAGCATTTT. Translated: CAWSDGGGQPQHF. The variable domain in full, with the rest retrieved from reference TRBV30 and TRBJ1-5, is SQTIHQWPATLVQPVGSPLSLECTVEGTSNPNLYWYRQAAGRGLQLLFYSVGIGQISSEVPQNLSASRPQDRQFILSSKKLLLSDSGFYLCAWSDGGGQPQHFGDGTRLSIL.

The rearrangement uses TRBV5-1 and TRBJ1-5; TRBD1 might be the D (6 bases). V lost 4 bases and J 2 bases, leaving 10 bases between the germline ends. The germline gives CDR1 SGHRS, CDR2 YFSETQ. This CDR3 has 14 residues. CDR3 DNA: TGCGCCAGCAGCCCCCAGGGGCGCAATCAGCCCCAGCATTTT. This sequence encodes CASSPQGRNQPQHF.

This clone was counted once. The rearrangement uses TRBV7-2 and TRBJ1-2; tentatively, D is TRBD1 (5 bases). Germline V gene data show CDR1 as SGHTA and CDR2 as FQGNSA. The CDR3 loop spans 14 amino acids. Trimming pared 0 bases from V and 4 bases from J, leaving 9 bases between. The CDR3 reads CASSLAPGGYGYTF. CDR3 in DNA: TGTGCCAGCAGCTTAGCCCCGGGGGGCTATGGCTACACCTTC.

The CDR3 DNA reads as TGCGCCAGCAGCCAAGATCGAGGGCTCGGTCAGCCCCAGCATTTT. It is translated as CASSQDRGLGQPQHF. The genes are TRBV4-3 and TRBJ1-5; D is unclear. Germline V lookup: CDR1 LGHNA, CDR2 YSLEER. V was cut by 0 bases and J by 6 bases, with 12 bases left in between. This CDR3 is built from 15 residues.

The chain recombines TRBV5-5 with TRBJ2-3; D might be TRBD1 (6 bases). The ends were cut back, 1 base at V and 2 bases at J, with 14 bases in the middle. This CDR3 region has 16 residues. The germline gives CDR1 SGHKS, CDR2 YYEKEE (reference sequence). The DNA for the CDR3 is TGTGCCAGCAGCTTGTCGTGGGGACAACCCACAGATACGCAGTATTTT. Residues: CASSLSWGQPTDTQYF.

This clone has just one count. The CDR3: CSVGGIGQPQHF. In nucleotides, the CDR3 is TGCAGCGTTGGAGGGATCGGACAGCCCCAGCATTTT. The gene calls are TRBV29-1 and TRBJ1-5; D unclear. V was cut by 4 bases and J by 7 bases, with 11 bases left in between. The length of the CDR3 is 12 residues. In germline, CDR1 is SQVTM, CDR2 ANQGSEA.

The chain uses TRBV5-1 and TRBJ2-3; 12 bases map to TRBD2. The CDR3 extends over 15 amino acids. J gave up 3 bases and V 5 bases, and 4 bases lay outside the gene matches. The germline V gene encodes CDR1 SGHRS and CDR2 YFSETQ. The CDR3 DNA is TGCGCCAGCAGGGAGACTAGCGGGGGTACAGATACGCAGTATTTT. Encoded protein: CASRETSGGTDTQYF.

This clone was recorded only once. The chain carries TRBV29-1 and TRBJ2-3, with 10 bases aligning to TRBD2. The V gene's germline CDR1 is SQVTM and CDR2 ANQGSEA. The trim removed 6 bases at V and 1 base at J, leaving 4 bases unmatched. CDR3 length: 14 residues. The CDR3 here is CSVTGTSGTDTQYF. The CDR3 DNA follows: TGCAGCGTAACCGGGACTAGCGGCACAGATACGCAGTATTTT.

The chain joins TRBV7-2 to TRBJ2-7; TRBD2 matches at 7 bases. Germline-derived CDR1 and CDR2 are SGHTA and FQGNSA. The CDR3 sequence is 15 residues long. Trimming removed 3 bases from V and 2 bases from J; junction bases left unmatched: 7. CDR3 residues: CASSLGLADTYEQYF. The CDR3, as DNA: TGTGCCAGCAGCTTGGGTCTAGCGGATACCTACGAGCAGTACTTC.

CDR3 region: CASSLQARTESSGANVLTF. The CDR3 DNA sequence: TGCGCCAGCAGCCTTCAAGCCCGGACAGAGAGCTCTGGGGCCAACGTCCTGACTTTC. This sequence joins TRBV4-3 and TRBJ2-6; tentatively, D is TRBD1 (6 bases). The V and J ends lost 4 bases and 0 bases respectively, with 19 bases between them. This CDR3 spans 19 amino acids. The V gene's germline CDR1 is LGHNA and CDR2 YSLEER.

This clone was recorded once. The CDR3 is CASRDRGISQPQHF. CDR3 bases: TGTGCCAGTAGGGACAGGGGAATTAGTCAGCCCCAGCATTTT. The chain couples TRBV2 to TRBJ1-5; 10 bases are shared with TRBD1. With V trimmed by 9 bases and J by 6 bases, 8 bases remained unmatched. The CDR3 contains 14 residues. Germline V gives CDR1 SNHLY, CDR2 FYNNEI.

This chain uses TRBV9 with TRBJ2-5, with 7 bases lining up with TRBD1. The length of the CDR3 is 15 residues. Germline V gives CDR1 SGDLS, CDR2 YYNGEE. V was clipped by 4 bases and J by 5 bases; unmatched bases: 11. The CDR3 bases are TGTGCCAGCAGCTATTTGACAGGGTTCCAGGAGACCCAGTACTTC. Residues: CASSYLTGFQETQYF.

CDR3 residues: CASRVRGQGAHEAFF. The CDR3 nucleotides are TGTGCCAGTAGGGTCCGCGGACAGGGGGCTCACGAAGCTTTCTTT. This chain uses TRBV19 with TRBJ1-1, with 11 positions matching TRBD1. CDR3 size: 15 residues. Germline assignment: CDR1 LNHDA and CDR2 SQIVND (reference sequence). V shed 6 bases, J shed 8 bases, and the junction held 11 bases outside the gene matches. Based on the CDR3 plus reference TRBV19 and TRBJ1-1, the full variable domain is DGGITQSPKYLFRKEGQNVTLSCEQNLNHDAMYWYRQDPGQGLRLIYYSQIVNDFQKGDIAEGYSVSREKKESFPLTVTSAQKNPTAFYLCASRVRGQGAHEAFFGQGTRLTVV.

The chain joins TRBV19 to TRBJ1-1, with D possibly TRBD1 on 6 matching bases. Germline-derived CDR1 and CDR2 are LNHDA and SQIVND (reference sequence). The CDR3 extends over 14 amino acids. Trimming took off 7 bases at V and 1 base at J, with 13 bases between the two ends. The CDR3 region has the DNA TGTGCCAGTAAAACAGGGTTGTGGAACACTGAAGCTTTCTTT. Its protein is CASKTGLWNTEAFF.

Here the CDR3 reads CASSQGDRSYEQYF. The CDR3 nucleotides are TGTGCCAGCAGCCAAGGGGACAGATCCTACGAGCAGTACTTC. The chain has TRBV14 and TRBJ2-7; 7 bases map to TRBD1. The CDR3 runs to 14 residues. V lost 1 base and J lost 1; bases outside the gene matches: 1. The V gene's germline CDR1 is SGHDN and CDR2 FVKESK.

This clone was detected only once. The J gene is TRBJ2-5, the V gene TRBV29-1; 9 bases match TRBD2. The CDR3 loop spans 14 amino acids. Trimming at V came to 5 bases and at J to 4 bases, leaving 8 bases not matched to a gene. Germline loops: CDR1 SQVTM, CDR2 ANQGSEA. The CDR3 nucleotides are TGCAGCGTTCTCGGACTAGCGAAGCGAGAGACCCAGTACTTC. It translates to CSVLGLAKRETQYF.

V is TRBV10-3 and J is TRBJ1-1; weak D call: TRBD1 (5 bases). Trimming cost V 10 bases and J 1 base, with 13 bases left between them. This CDR3 contains 13 residues. The germline V gene has CDR1 ENHRY and CDR2 SYGVKD. CDR3 DNA: TGTGCCACGGCGGGGGTTGCGAACACTGAAGCTTTCTTT. Protein product: CATAGVANTEAFF.

The chain couples TRBV30 to TRBJ1-5; D unresolved. Germline V CDR1 and CDR2: GTSNPN, SVGIG (reference sequence). Trimming cost V 2 bases and J 10 bases, with 18 bases left between them. CDR3 length: 14 residues. DNA for the CDR3: TGTGCCTGGAGTCGGGGAACGGTTGAGGGTCCCCAGCATTTT. This codes for CAWSRGTVEGPQHF. Full variable domain (outside the CDR3, taken from reference TRBV30 and TRBJ1-5): SQTIHQWPATLVQPVGSPLSLECTVEGTSNPNLYWYRQAAGRGLQLLFYSVGIGQISSEVPQNLSASRPQDRQFILSSKKLLLSDSGFYLCAWSRGTVEGPQHFGDGTRLSIL.

This chain uses TRBV5-4 with TRBJ1-2; possibly TRBD1 for D (5 bases). The CDR3 sequence is 16 residues long. Trimming cost V 5 bases and J 5 bases, with 22 bases left between them. Germline V CDR1 and CDR2: SGHNT, YYREEE (reference sequence). The CDR3 sequence is CASRSRGNPIEYGYTF. CDR3 DNA: TGTGCCAGCAGGTCTAGGGGTAACCCGATCGAGTATGGCTACACCTTC. Drawing the rest from reference TRBV5-4 and TRBJ1-2, the complete variable domain is ETGVTQSPTHLIKTRGQQVTLRCSSQSGHNTVSWYQQALGQGPQFIFQYYREEENGRGNFPPRFSGLQFPNYSSELNVNALELDDSALYLCASRSRGNPIEYGYTFGSGTRLTVV.

CDR3 DNA: TGTGCCAGTAGTAAGGGACAGGCCGCTAACTATGGCTACACCTTC. It specifies CASSKGQAANYGYTF. The chain recombines TRBV19 with TRBJ1-2; 8 bases align to TRBD1. The CDR3 extends over 15 amino acids. The V gene end was trimmed by 4 bases and the J gene end by 0 bases; junction bases not matched to a gene: 4. Germline V lookup: CDR1 LNHDA, CDR2 SQIVND (reference sequence).

The J gene is TRBJ2-4, the V gene TRBV11-3; a weak D match, TRBD2 (6 bases). Trimming cost V 5 bases and J 0 bases, with 14 bases left between them. Per germline, CDR1 SGHNT and CDR2 YENEEA. This CDR3 contains 16 residues. The CDR3, as DNA: TGTGCCAGCAGCCCCGGGACTGGAGCAGCCAAAAACATTCAGTACTTC. Amino acid sequence: CASSPGTGAAKNIQYF. Based on the CDR3 plus reference TRBV11-3 and TRBJ2-4, the full variable domain is EAGVVQSPRYKIIEKKQPVAFWCNPISGHNTLYWYLQNLGQGPELLIRYENEEAVDDSQLPKDRFSAERLKGVDSTLKIQPAELGDSAVYLCASSPGTGAAKNIQYFGAGTRLSVL.

CDR3: CASSLALAMEEQYF. The DNA of the CDR3 is TGTGCCAGCAGCTTAGCCTTGGCCATGGAGGAGCAGTACTTC. The chain carries TRBV7-9 and TRBJ2-7; D is uncertain. CDR1 is SEHNR, CDR2 FQNEAQ, per germline (reference sequence). The CDR3 loop spans 14 amino acids. V was clipped by 0 bases and J by 7 bases, with 13 bases between them.

V and J are TRBV4-1 and TRBJ2-5; TRBD2 matches at 12 bases. The CDR3 runs 15 residues. V shed 1 base and J 4 bases; nucleotides not matched to a gene: 1. Germline CDR1 reads MGHRA; CDR2 reads YSYEKL. This CDR3 is CASSQASGGGETQYF. CDR3 sequence (DNA): TGCGCCAGCAGCCAAGCTAGCGGGGGGGGAGAGACCCAGTACTTC.

V is TRBV9 and J is TRBJ1-2; TRBD1 aligns across 8 bases. The V and J ends lost 3 bases and 1 base, in that order; junction bases with no gene match: 2. This CDR3 has 14 residues. Germline assignment: CDR1 SGDLS and CDR2 YYNGEE. This CDR3 is CASSGTGINYGYTF. DNA for the CDR3: TGTGCCAGCAGCGGGACAGGGATTAACTATGGCTACACCTTC.